The rows below give T cell receptor beta chains drawn from one sample of a study of T cell repertoires in cytomegalovirus infection. TCRdb reprocessed the reads with MiXCR, giving one entry per CDR3 protein. Of around 550,000 distinct CDR3 sequences listed, less than 30% are singletons. The sequencing input was PBMCs. The receptors come from a human donor in good health (CMV status not recorded). Some clones in this sample may be carry-over from other donors' samples. The CDR3 runs from the conserved cysteine through the conserved F or W. The order of the fields is D gene, V gene, clone size, J gene, CDR3 protein, CDR3 DNA. D genes are given only for firm matches. Clone size, where shown, is once, few, many, or a class for clones that have expanded.

>-|TRBV30|-|TRBJ2-3
CAWSESTDTQYF
TGTGCCTGGAGTGAAAGCACAGATACGCAGTATTTT
>-|TRBV7-2|few|TRBJ2-2
CASSSRDAYSGGELFF
TGTGCCAGCAGCTCCAGGGACGCCTACTCGGGCGGGGAGCTGTTTTTT
>TRBD1|TRBV28|-|TRBJ2-1
CASSQDRGRLDEQFF
TGTGCCAGCTCCCAAGACAGGGGGCGCTTGGATGAGCAGTTCTTC
>-|TRBV6-1|-|TRBJ1-5
CASSRQQSQPQHF
TGTGCCAGCAGTAGACAGCAATCCCAGCCCCAGCATTTT
>TRBD2|TRBV6-1|few|TRBJ2-1
CASRLASGSYNEQFF
TGTGCCAGCAGATTGGCTAGCGGGTCCTACAATGAGCAGTTCTTC
>-|TRBV5-4|-|TRBJ2-1
CASSLTPRAGRDHNEQFF
TGTGCCAGCAGCTTGACTCCTCGCGCGGGGCGGGACCACAATGAGCAGTTCTTC
>-|TRBV6-6|few|TRBJ2-1
CASSYSLKGDEQFF
TGTGCCAGCAGTTACTCCCTTAAGGGGGATGAGCAGTTCTTC
>-|TRBV10-3|-|TRBJ1-2
CAIHQSLLGQRYGYTF
TGTGCCATCCACCAATCCCTCTTAGGACAGCGCTATGGCTACACCTTC
>TRBD2|TRBV29-1|-|TRBJ2-3
CSVNPGLAGGHDGVDTQYF
TGCAGCGTGAACCCGGGACTAGCGGGAGGCCACGACGGGGTGGATACGCAGTATTTT
>-|TRBV14|-|TRBJ2-3
CASSHDANTDTQYF
TGTGCCAGCAGCCACGATGCAAACACAGATACGCAGTATTTT
>-|TRBV4-1|few|TRBJ1-2
CASSQEEDRSGSGYTF
TGCGCCAGCAGCCAAGAGGAAGACAGGAGCGGATCTGGCTACACCTTC
>-|TRBV12-3/TRBV12-4|few|TRBJ1-6
CASSLPGGPLHF
TGTGCCAGCAGTCTCCCGGGGGGTCCCCTCCACTTT
>-|TRBV6-5|-|TRBJ1-3
CASSSQTNTIYF
TGTGCCAGCAGTTCCCAGACAAACACCATATATTTT
>-|TRBV12-3/TRBV12-4|-|TRBJ2-1
CASSFEARNEQFF
TGTGCCAGCAGTTTTGAAGCCCGCAATGAGCAGTTCTTC
>-|TRBV15|-|TRBJ1-2
CATSRDQGIGKNGYTF
TGTGCCACCAGCAGAGACCAGGGGATAGGGAAAAATGGCTACACCTTC
>-|TRBV7-8|many|TRBJ1-2
CASSFEGWGGVGYTF
TGTGCCAGCAGCTTTGAGGGGTGGGGTGGAGTTGGCTACACCTTC
>-|TRBV7-9|-|TRBJ2-7
CASSLEINEQYF
TGTGCCAGCAGCTTAGAGATCAACGAGCAGTACTTC
>TRBD2|TRBV19|few|TRBJ2-4
CASSDRTSGRNIQYF
TGTGCCAGTAGCGACCGGACTAGCGGGAGGAACATTCAGTACTTC
>-|TRBV30|few|TRBJ1-2
CACEPGIAYGYTF
TGTGCCTGTGAACCAGGGATAGCCTATGGCTACACCTTC
>-|TRBV7-9|few|TRBJ1-1
CASSRASTNTEAFF
TGTGCCAGCAGCCGTGCCAGTACCAACACTGAAGCTTTCTTT
>-|TRBV7-9|many|TRBJ1-4
CASSLQGVRGTPNGELFF
TGTGCCAGCAGCTTACAGGGTGTACGGGGGACACCAAACGGGGAACTGTTTTTT
>TRBD2|TRBV28|few|TRBJ2-3
CASSRPTTVIAGHTDTQYF
TGTGCCAGCAGTCGTCCCACCACCGTTATAGCGGGACACACAGATACGCAGTATTTT
>TRBD1|TRBV25-1|-|TRBJ1-2
CASLKGAGYGYTF
TGTGCCAGCCTGAAGGGGGCGGGCTATGGCTACACCTTC
>-|TRBV14|-|TRBJ1-2
CASSPRNSADSGGYTF
TGTGCCAGCAGCCCCCGTAATTCGGCCGACTCCGGGGGCTACACCTTC
>-|TRBV7-2|-|TRBJ2-2
CASSLIRALNTGELFF
TGTGCCAGCAGCCTCATCCGGGCCCTGAACACCGGGGAGCTGTTTTTT
>-|TRBV7-8|many|TRBJ2-5
CASSLVPGALETQYF
TGTGCCAGCAGCTTGGTCCCAGGGGCTCTAGAGACCCAGTACTTC
>TRBD2|TRBV7-2|many|TRBJ2-5
CASSFRTSGRAARGETQYF
TGTGCCAGCAGCTTCCGGACTAGCGGGAGGGCAGCCAGGGGGGAGACCCAGTACTTC
>-|TRBV15|-|TRBJ1-5
CATSREFGSLDSNQPQHF
TGTGCCACCAGCAGAGAGTTTGGTAGTTTGGATAGCAATCAGCCCCAGCATTTT
>TRBD1|TRBV5-6|-|TRBJ1-2
CASSFGDRGGYGYTF
TGTGCCAGCAGCTTCGGAGACAGGGGAGGCTATGGCTACACCTTC
>TRBD1|TRBV7-2|-|TRBJ1-4
CASSLGAGGYEKLFF
TGTGCCAGCAGCTTAGGAGCAGGGGGCTATGAAAAACTGTTTTTT
>-|TRBV4-1|-|TRBJ2-7
CASSQDPDSLGEQYF
TGCGCCAGCAGCCAAGATCCCGACTCCCTAGGCGAGCAGTACTTC
>-|TRBV7-6|few|TRBJ2-3
CASSPVSTDTQYF
TGTGCCAGCAGCCCAGTTAGTACAGATACGCAGTATTTT
>TRBD2|TRBV27|-|TRBJ2-1
CASSQLGGSGSSTEQFF
TGTGCCAGCAGTCAACTAGGCGGTAGCGGGAGTTCCACTGAGCAGTTCTTC
>-|TRBV12-3/TRBV12-4|-|TRBJ1-2
CASRPGPLAGYTF
TGTGCCAGCAGACCTGGACCTCTCGCTGGCTACACCTTC
>TRBD1|TRBV6-2/TRBV6-3|few|TRBJ1-6
CASRTPGGLNSPLHF
TGTGCCAGCAGGACCCCAGGGGGCCTAAATTCACCCCTCCACTTT
>TRBD1|TRBV6-2/TRBV6-3|-|TRBJ1-1
CASSYTTGLNTEAFF
TGTGCCAGCAGTTACACGACAGGGTTGAACACTGAAGCTTTCTTT
>TRBD1|TRBV12-3/TRBV12-4|few|TRBJ1-4
CASSSGTGTEKLFF
TGTGCCAGCAGTTCCGGGACAGGGACTGAAAAACTGTTTTTT
>TRBD2|TRBV15|few|TRBJ2-1
CATSRDPLDQLSGMFYNEQFF
TGTGCCACCAGCAGAGATCCTTTGGACCAATTGAGCGGGATGTTCTACAATGAGCAGTTCTTC
>TRBD1|TRBV20-1|-|TRBJ1-2
CSARDRFYGYTF
TGCAGTGCAAGGGACAGGTTCTATGGCTACACCTTC
>-|TRBV7-2|-|TRBJ2-1
CASSLVMGSSYNEQFF
TGTGCCAGCAGCTTAGTCATGGGAAGCTCCTACAATGAGCAGTTCTTC
>TRBD2|TRBV7-6|-|TRBJ2-7
CASSLVAQPGTSAQQYF
TGTGCCAGCAGCTTAGTTGCACAGCCCGGGACTAGCGCTCAGCAGTACTTC
>TRBD1|TRBV19|-|TRBJ2-1
CASTDRGRSYNEQFF
TGTGCCAGTACCGACAGGGGCCGCTCCTACAATGAGCAGTTCTTC
>-|TRBV7-2|many|TRBJ1-1
CASSFDRTPTSTGAFF
TGTGCCAGCAGCTTCGACAGGACACCAACTTCAACGGGAGCTTTCTTT
>TRBD2|TRBV12-3/TRBV12-4|many|TRBJ2-1
CASSLAPGLAGFSSYNEQFF
TGTGCCAGCAGTTTAGCGCCTGGACTAGCGGGATTCAGCTCCTACAATGAGCAGTTCTTC
>TRBD2|TRBV7-8|few|TRBJ2-7
CASRARREGQTYEQYF
TGTGCCAGCAGAGCGCGGCGGGAGGGCCAAACCTACGAGCAGTACTTC
>-|TRBV7-2|few|TRBJ1-6
CASSSGGGNSPLHF
TGTGCCAGCAGCTCCGGGGGGGGAAACTCACCCCTCCACTTT
>-|TRBV19|many|TRBJ1-3
CASSDRGSGNTIYF
TGTGCCAGTAGTGACAGAGGATCCGGAAACACCATATATTTT
>TRBD1|TRBV29-1|-|TRBJ1-1
CSVEGAGGAEAFF
TGCAGCGTTGAGGGGGCAGGGGGTGCCGAAGCTTTCTTT
>-|TRBV7-4|-|TRBJ2-5
CASSLEWQGPKTQYF
TGTGCCAGCAGCTTAGAATGGCAGGGGCCTAAGACCCAGTACTTC
>TRBD2|TRBV20-1|-|TRBJ2-5
CSAGGRGGAQYF
TGCAGTGCTGGGGGGCGGGGGGGAGCCCAGTACTTC